Sequencing of this TCR beta chain was carried out in a study of shared clonotypes between healthy human individuals. Turning to the study itself: CD4 naive cells filled three plates per donor, CD4 memory three, CD8 naive two and CD8 memory one.

Trimming removed 2 bases at V and 10 bases at J, with 19 bases between. The germline V gene encodes CDR1 SEHNR and CDR2 FQNEAQ (reference sequence). The CDR3 is made up of 15 amino acids. Data came from immunoSEQ multiplex PCR; TCRdb stores just in-frame clones and leaves some out. This table has approximately 720,000 clones, under 95% appearing once. CD45RO-negative, CCR7-selected cells formed the naive CD8 fraction, which excluded terminally differentiated effector memory CD45RA+ cells. Everyone who donated was a Caucasian adult who lived in Nashville, Tennessee. General study findings and limits: Naive subsets tended to show greater estimated richness than memory subsets.

As regards this clone: Its antigen remains unknown.

The chain joins TRBV7-9 to TRBJ2-3; either TRBD1 or TRBD2 may supply D (5 bases each). This receptor was taken from a man aged 30-40 years in good health. The sample taken for sequencing was naive CD8+ T cells sorted from blood. This CDR3 reads CASSLRSGPEESQYF. The CDR3 DNA reads as TGTGCCAGCAGCTTAAGGTCAGGGCCGGAGGAGTCGCAGTATTTT.